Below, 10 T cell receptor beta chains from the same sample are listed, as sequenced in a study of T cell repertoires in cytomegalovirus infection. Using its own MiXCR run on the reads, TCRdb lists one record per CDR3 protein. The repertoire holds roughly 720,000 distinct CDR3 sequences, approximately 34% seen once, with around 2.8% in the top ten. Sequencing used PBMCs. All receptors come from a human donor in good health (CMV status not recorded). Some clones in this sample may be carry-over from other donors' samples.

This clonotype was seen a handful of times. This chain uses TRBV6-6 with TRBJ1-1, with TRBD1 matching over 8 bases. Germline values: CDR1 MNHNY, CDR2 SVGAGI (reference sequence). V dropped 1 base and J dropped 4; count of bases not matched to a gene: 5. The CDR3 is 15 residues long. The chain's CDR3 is CASSYWQGASTEAFF. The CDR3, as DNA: TGTGCCAGCAGTTACTGGCAGGGGGCTTCCACTGAAGCTTTCTTT.

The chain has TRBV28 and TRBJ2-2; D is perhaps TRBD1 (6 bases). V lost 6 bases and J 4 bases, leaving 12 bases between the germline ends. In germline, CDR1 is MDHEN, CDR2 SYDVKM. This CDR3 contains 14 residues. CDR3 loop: CASRTDRTTGELFF. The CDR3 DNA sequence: TGTGCCAGCAGAACCGACAGGACCACCGGGGAGCTGTTTTTT.

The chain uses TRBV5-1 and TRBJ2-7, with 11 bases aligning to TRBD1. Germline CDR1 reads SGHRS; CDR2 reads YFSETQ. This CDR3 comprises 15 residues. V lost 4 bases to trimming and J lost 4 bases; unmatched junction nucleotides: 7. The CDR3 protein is CASSPGQGAPYEQYF. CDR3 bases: TGCGCCAGCAGCCCCGGACAGGGGGCCCCTTACGAGCAGTACTTC.

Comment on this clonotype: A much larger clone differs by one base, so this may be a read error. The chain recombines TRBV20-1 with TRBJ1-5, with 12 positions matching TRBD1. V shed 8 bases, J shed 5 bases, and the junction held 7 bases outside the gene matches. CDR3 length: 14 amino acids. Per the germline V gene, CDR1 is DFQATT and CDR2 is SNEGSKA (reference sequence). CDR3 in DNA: TGCAGTTCGCGGGACAGGGGGCTCGATCAGCCCCAGCATTTT. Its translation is CSSRDRGLDQPQHF.

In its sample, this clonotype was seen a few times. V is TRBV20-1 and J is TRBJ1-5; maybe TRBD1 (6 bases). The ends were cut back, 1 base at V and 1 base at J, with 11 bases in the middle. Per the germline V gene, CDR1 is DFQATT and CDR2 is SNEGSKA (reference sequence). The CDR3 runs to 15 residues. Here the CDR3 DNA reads TGCAGTGCTAGAGGTATTCAGGGGAGCAATCAGCCCCAGCATTTT. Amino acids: CSARGIQGSNQPQHF.

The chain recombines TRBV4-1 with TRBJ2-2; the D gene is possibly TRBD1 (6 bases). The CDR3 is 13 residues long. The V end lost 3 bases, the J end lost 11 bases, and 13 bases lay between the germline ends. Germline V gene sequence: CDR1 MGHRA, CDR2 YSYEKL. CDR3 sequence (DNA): TGCGCCAGCAGCCAGTCAACAGGGCCAGAGCTGTTTTTT. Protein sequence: CASSQSTGPELFF.

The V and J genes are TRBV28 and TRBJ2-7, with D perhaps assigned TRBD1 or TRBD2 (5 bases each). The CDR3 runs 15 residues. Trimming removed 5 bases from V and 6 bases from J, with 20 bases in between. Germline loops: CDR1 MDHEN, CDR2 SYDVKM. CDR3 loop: CASSLSGTKTTEQYF. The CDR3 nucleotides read TGTGCCAGCAGTCTATCCGGGACGAAGACGACCGAGCAGTACTTC.

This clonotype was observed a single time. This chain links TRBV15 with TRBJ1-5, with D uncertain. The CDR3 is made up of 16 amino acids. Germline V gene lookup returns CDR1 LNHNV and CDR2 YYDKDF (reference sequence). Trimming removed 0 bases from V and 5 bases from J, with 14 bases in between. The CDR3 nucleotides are TGTGCCACCAGCAGAGATACGGCAGGAAGACATCAGCCCCAGCATTTT. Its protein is CATSRDTAGRHQPQHF. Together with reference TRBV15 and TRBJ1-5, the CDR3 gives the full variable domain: DAMVIQNPRYQVTQFGKPVTLSCSQTLNHNVMYWYQQKSSQAPKLLFHYYDKDFNNEADTPDNFQSRRPNTSFCFLDIRSPGLGDTAMYLCATSRDTAGRHQPQHFGDGTRLSIL.

CDR3 amino acids: CSAKEGVFGYTF. The CDR3 nucleotides read TGCAGTGCGAAGGAGGGGGTTTTTGGCTACACCTTC. The genes are TRBV20-1 and TRBJ1-2, with D possibly being TRBD1 (6 bases). V was cut by 6 bases and J by 7 bases, with 15 bases left in between. Germline-derived CDR1 and CDR2 are DFQATT and SNEGSKA (reference sequence). This CDR3 is built from 12 residues.

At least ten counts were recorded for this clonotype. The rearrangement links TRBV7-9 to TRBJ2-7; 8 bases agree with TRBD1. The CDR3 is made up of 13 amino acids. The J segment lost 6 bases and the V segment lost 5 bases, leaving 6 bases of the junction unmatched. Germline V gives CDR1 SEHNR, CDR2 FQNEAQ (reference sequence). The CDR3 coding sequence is TGTGCCAGCAGCCTGACAGGGGTGAGCGAGCAGTACTTC. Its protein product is CASSLTGVSEQYF.